These 21 T cell receptor beta chains came from one sample sequenced in a study of shared clonotypes between healthy human individuals. Using immunoSEQ multiplex PCR, the repertoire was profiled, and TCRdb retains in-frame clones only, with some absent. The table records 2 million to 2.5 million clones, over 90% of them present only once. Specimen: naive CD4+ T cells from PBMCs. Subset given: CD45RA+ positively selected. Receptors were obtained from a man aged 18 to 30 in good health. Some clones in this sample may be carry-over from other donors' samples.

Comments on this clone: This CDR3 is also generated by other DNA sequences in the sample. The chain combines TRBV18 with TRBJ2-7; a possible D gene is TRBD1 (7 bases). CDR3 size: 14 residues. Per the germline V gene, CDR1 is KGHSH and CDR2 is LQKENI. Trimming removed 6 bases from V and 0 bases from J, with 12 bases in between. The CDR3 sequence: CASSRGQNSYEQYF. The CDR3 DNA is TGTGCCAGCTCGCGGGGACAGAACTCCTACGAGCAGTACTTC.

This clone was seen once. Other nucleotide sequences in the sample specify the same CDR3. The chain links TRBV5-1 to TRBJ2-5; possibly TRBD1 for D (6 bases). Germline-derived CDR1 and CDR2 are SGHRS and YFSETQ. Between the trimmed V and J ends, which lost 2 bases and 3 bases, there was a span of 11 bases. The length of the CDR3 is 14 residues. In nucleotides, the CDR3 is TGCGCCAGCAGCTTCAACAGGGTTGAAGAGACCCAGTACTTC. This codes for CASSFNRVEETQYF.

The chain has TRBV7-9 and TRBJ2-1, with 9 nucleotides matching TRBD1. From germline, CDR1 is SEHNR and CDR2 FQNEAQ (reference sequence). The CDR3 sequence is 16 residues long. With V trimmed by 5 bases and J by 0 bases, 5 bases remained unmatched. CDR3 nucleotide sequence: TGTGCCAGCAGCACAGACAGGGGGAGCTCCTACAATGAGCAGTTCTTC. The encoded protein is CASSTDRGSSYNEQFF. The whole variable domain, remainder taken from reference TRBV7-9 and TRBJ2-1, is DTGVSQNPRHKITKRGQNVTFRCDPISEHNRLYWYRQTLGQGPEFLTYFQNEAQLEKSRLLSDRFSAERPKGSFSTLEIQRTEQGDSAMYLCASSTDRGSSYNEQFFGPGTRLTVL.

V gene TRBV27 combines with J gene TRBJ2-7; D is perhaps TRBD1 (6 bases). The germline V gene encodes CDR1 MNHEY and CDR2 SMNVEV (reference sequence). This CDR3 has 15 residues. The V end lost 0 bases, the J end lost 2 bases, and 11 bases lay between the germline ends. CDR3 amino acids: CASSLSAGTTYEQYF. DNA for the CDR3: TGTGCCAGCAGTTTATCGGCAGGGACAACCTACGAGCAGTACTTC.

The rearrangement links TRBV5-1 to TRBJ2-2, with 7 bases fitting TRBD1. Per germline, CDR1 SGHRS and CDR2 YFSETQ. This CDR3 comprises 17 residues. V trimming: 2 bases; J trimming: 0 bases; junction bases outside the gene matches: 7. Here the CDR3 reads CASSFIVTGANTGELFF. The CDR3 region has the DNA TGCGCCAGCAGCTTTATAGTAACAGGGGCGAACACCGGGGAGCTGTTTTTT.

In nucleotides, the CDR3 is TGCGCCAGCAGCCCCGCTAGCGGAGTAGGGACGGAGACCCAGTACTTC. As protein: CASSPASGVGTETQYF. The rearrangement links TRBV5-1 to TRBJ2-5; TRBD2 aligns across 7 bases. The length of the CDR3 is 16 residues. Germline loops: CDR1 SGHRS, CDR2 YFSETQ. V trimming: 4 bases; J trimming: 5 bases; junction bases outside the gene matches: 14.

Concerning this clone itself: This CDR3 is also generated by other DNA sequences in the sample. The genes are TRBV9 and TRBJ1-1, with D perhaps matching TRBD1 (6 bases). This CDR3 has 14 residues. Per germline, CDR1 SGDLS and CDR2 YYNGEE. V shed 0 bases and J shed 1 base, with 7 bases lying between them. CDR3 DNA: TGTGCCAGCAGCGTAGGGACAGCGAACACTGAAGCTTTCTTT. Translated, it gives CASSVGTANTEAFF. Combining the CDR3 with reference TRBV9 and TRBJ1-1 gives the whole variable domain DSGVTQTPKHLITATGQRVTLRCSPRSGDLSVYWYQQSLDQGLQFLIQYYNGEERAKGNILERFSAQQFPDLHSELNLSSLELGDSALYFCASSVGTANTEAFFGQGTRLTVV.

The CDR3 loop reads CASSQDRTRGYTF. The CDR3 DNA reads TGTGCCAGCAGCCAAGATCGTACCCGTGGCTACACCTTC. The chain links TRBV14 to TRBJ1-2; D not certain. Trimming took off 0 bases at V and 7 bases at J, with 9 bases between the two ends. The germline gives CDR1 SGHDN, CDR2 FVKESK. This CDR3 has 13 residues. Complete variable domain (other parts from reference TRBV14 and TRBJ1-2): EAGVTQFPSHSVIEKGQTVTLRCDPISGHDNLYWYRRVMGKEIKFLLHFVKESKQDESGMPNNRFLAERTGGTYSTLKVQPAELEDSGVYFCASSQDRTRGYTFGSGTRLTVV.

The genes are TRBV5-4 and TRBJ2-1, with 10 bases lining up with TRBD1. V lost 4 bases, J lost 7 bases, and 8 bases stayed unmatched. Germline CDR1 and CDR2: SGHNT and YYREEE (reference sequence). CDR3 length: 15 amino acids. CDR3 DNA sequence: TGTGCCAGCAGCCTGGGGGGACAGGGGTTAAATGAGCAGTTCTTC. Its protein is CASSLGGQGLNEQFF.

The chain has TRBV28 and TRBJ1-2, with 9 positions matching TRBD1. J was trimmed by 1 base and V by 4 bases; bases with no gene match: 4. The CDR3 is 15 amino acids. Germline CDR1 and CDR2: MDHEN and SYDVKM. The CDR3 DNA sequence: TGTGCCAGCAGTTCGACGGGACAGGGTAACTATGGCTACACCTTC. Translated: CASSSTGQGNYGYTF.

The chain employs TRBV4-1 and TRBJ2-1, with 12 bases matching TRBD2. From germline, CDR1 is MGHRA and CDR2 YSYEKL. J gave up 8 bases and V 3 bases, and 11 bases lay outside the gene matches. CDR3 length: 17 amino acids. Here the CDR3 reads CASSQDTSGGWGDEQFF. The CDR3 DNA follows: TGCGCCAGCAGCCAGGATACTAGCGGGGGGTGGGGCGATGAGCAGTTCTTC.

This clone is a singleton in its sample. The chain links TRBV4-1 to TRBJ2-5; 7 nucleotides agree with TRBD1. From germline, CDR1 is MGHRA and CDR2 YSYEKL. This CDR3 region has 15 residues. V gave up 4 bases and J gave up 1 base; unmatched junction bases: 6. Written as DNA, the CDR3 is TGCGCCAGCAGCCCGTCTCAGGGGGTCCAAGAGACCCAGTACTTC. This sequence encodes CASSPSQGVQETQYF.

The chain carries TRBV30 and TRBJ2-4, with no clear D. This CDR3 region has 14 residues. The V and J ends lost 3 bases and 1 base respectively, with 10 bases between them. Germline CDR1 and CDR2: GTSNPN and SVGIG (reference sequence). This CDR3 reads CAWRERFAKNIQYF. CDR3 nucleotide sequence: TGTGCCTGGAGGGAAAGATTTGCCAAAAACATTCAGTACTTC.

J is TRBJ1-2 and V is TRBV30, with TRBD1 identical over 10 bases. This CDR3 comprises 16 residues. J lost 6 bases, V lost 2 bases, and 12 bases had no gene match. CDR1 and CDR2 (germline): GTSNPN, SVGIG (reference sequence). The CDR3 here is CAWSTQLGTGVDGYTF. The CDR3 bases are TGTGCCTGGAGTACCCAACTGGGGACAGGGGTGGATGGCTACACCTTC.

A word on this clone: The sample carries other DNA sequences with the same CDR3. This sequence joins TRBV6-1 and TRBJ1-2; D gene uncertain. The CDR3 contains 14 residues. V lost 2 bases, J lost 3 bases, and 10 bases lay in between. CDR1 is MNHNS, CDR2 SASEGT, per germline. The CDR3 region has the DNA TGTGCCAGCAGTGAATTAACTGGGGACTATGGCTACACCTTC. Protein sequence: CASSELTGDYGYTF.

This sequence joins TRBV6-4 and TRBJ2-1; D uncertain. Trimming took 6 bases from V and 5 from J, leaving 5 bases between them. Looked up from germline, CDR1 is MRHNA and CDR2 is SNTAGT. There are 11 residues in the CDR3. The CDR3, as DNA: TGTGCCAGCAGAAGGAACAATGAGCAGTTCTTC. Translating it yields CASRRNNEQFF.

This sequence joins TRBV5-6 and TRBJ1-1; D might be TRBD1 (6 bases). Trimming removed 1 base at V and 8 bases at J, with 15 bases between. This CDR3 spans 14 amino acids. Germline CDR1 reads SGHDT; CDR2 reads YYEEEE. CDR3 sequence reads: CASSLFRGRAEAFF. The CDR3 DNA reads as TGTGCCAGCAGCTTGTTTCGGGGGCGGGCGGAAGCTTTCTTT.

The rearrangement links TRBV27 to TRBJ2-7, with 7 bases matching TRBD1. Germline lookup yields CDR1 MNHEY and CDR2 SMNVEV (reference sequence). The CDR3 spans 13 residues. V gave up 4 bases and J gave up 5 bases; unmatched junction bases: 5. CDR3 in DNA: TGTGCCAGCAGTTCGCCGGACAGGAACGAGCAGTACTTC. Its protein is CASSSPDRNEQYF.

This chain links TRBV30 with TRBJ1-2; D is uncertain. This CDR3 comprises 13 residues. From germline, CDR1 is GTSNPN and CDR2 SVGIG (reference sequence). The V and J ends lost 4 bases and 7 bases respectively, with 16 bases between them. The chain's CDR3 is CAWNAYYARGYTF. The CDR3 region has the DNA TGTGCCTGGAACGCCTATTATGCGCGTGGCTACACCTTC.

The J gene is TRBJ1-2, the V gene TRBV7-2, with a weak D call TRBD1 (5 bases). CDR3 size: 14 residues. Trimming stripped 1 base from V and 8 bases from J, with 14 bases between. Germline CDR1 reads SGHTA; CDR2 reads FQGNSA. The chain's CDR3 is CASSLDGTDVGYTF. CDR3 coding DNA: TGTGCCAGCAGCTTAGACGGGACGGATGTGGGCTACACCTTC.

This rearrangement joins TRBV30 to TRBJ2-3, with D possibly matching TRBD2 (6 bases). Trimming pared 4 bases from V and 1 base from J, leaving 12 bases between. Germline V gives CDR1 GTSNPN, CDR2 SVGIG (reference sequence). This CDR3 comprises 14 residues. The CDR3: CAWTPGLGTDTQYF. CDR3 nucleotides: TGTGCCTGGACACCGGGACTGGGCACAGATACGCAGTATTTT.